Following are 5 T cell receptor beta chains from one sample sequenced in a study of CD8 T cells in ankylosing spondylitis. Using its own MiXCR run on the 5' RACE reads, TCRdb lists one record per CDR3 protein. The data contain 30,000 to 35,000 distinct CDR3 sequences, about 29% of them seen just once; the ten biggest clones take up less than 55%. Material: synovial fluid, either unsorted or a sorted T cell fraction (not recorded which). The source is a male donor with ankylosing spondylitis.

This clonotype was detected a few times. This sequence joins TRBV4-2 and TRBJ2-2; 8 positions match TRBD2. V trimming: 4 bases; J trimming: 0 bases; junction bases outside the gene matches: 1. Germline lookup yields CDR1 LGHNA and CDR2 YNFKEQ. The CDR3 contains 15 residues. This CDR3 reads CASSLAGTNTGELFF. CDR3 bases: TGTGCCAGCAGCCTAGCGGGGACGAACACCGGGGAGCTGTTTTTT.

The V and J genes are TRBV10-3 and TRBJ1-5; 7 nucleotides match TRBD1. V lost 2 bases to trimming and J lost 6 bases; unmatched junction nucleotides: 7. CDR3 length: 15 amino acids. CDR1 is ENHRY and CDR2 is SYGVKD in the germline V gene. The CDR3 loop is CAISEDRAVSQPQHF. In DNA, the CDR3 is TGTGCCATCAGTGAGGACAGGGCGGTCAGTCAGCCCCAGCATTTT.

The chain recombines TRBV20-1 with TRBJ1-2; D unclear. The CDR3 sequence is 15 residues long. Germline assignment: CDR1 DFQATT and CDR2 SNEGSKA (reference sequence). V lost 0 bases to trimming and J lost 6 bases, with 17 bases between them. Here the CDR3 DNA reads TGCAGTGCTAGAGATGGCCGCGCTGGGTTTCATGGCTACACCTTC. Residues: CSARDGRAGFHGYTF.

This clonotype was found a few times. The V gene is TRBV2, the J gene TRBJ2-7, with unresolved D. Germline loops: CDR1 SNHLY, CDR2 FYNNEI. This CDR3 region has 13 residues. V was pared by 4 bases and J by 2 bases, with 9 bases between. CDR3 DNA: TGTGCCAGCAGTGGGGCAGTTCCCTACGAGCAGTACGTC. This encodes CASSGAVPYEQYV.

CDR3: CASILGTGVETQYF. CDR3 bases: TGTGCCAGCATCCTAGGGACAGGGGTGGAGACCCAGTACTTC. This chain joins TRBV6-1 and TRBJ2-5, with 10 bases lining up with TRBD1. The J segment lost 5 bases and the V segment lost 7 bases, leaving 7 bases of the junction unmatched. This CDR3 has 14 amino acids. Germline CDR1 and CDR2: MNHNS and SASEGT.